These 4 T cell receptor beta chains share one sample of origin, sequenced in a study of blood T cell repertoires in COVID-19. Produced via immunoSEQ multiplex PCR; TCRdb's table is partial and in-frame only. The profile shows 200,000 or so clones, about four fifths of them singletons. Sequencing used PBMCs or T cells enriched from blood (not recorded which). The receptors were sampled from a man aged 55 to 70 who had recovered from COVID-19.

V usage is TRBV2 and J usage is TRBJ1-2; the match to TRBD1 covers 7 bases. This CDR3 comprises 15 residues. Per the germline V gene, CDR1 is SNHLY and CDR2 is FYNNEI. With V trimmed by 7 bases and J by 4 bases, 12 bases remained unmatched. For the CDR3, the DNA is TGTGCCAGCACCATCGACAGGGTTGGTACCTATGGCTACACCTTC. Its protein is CASTIDRVGTYGYTF.

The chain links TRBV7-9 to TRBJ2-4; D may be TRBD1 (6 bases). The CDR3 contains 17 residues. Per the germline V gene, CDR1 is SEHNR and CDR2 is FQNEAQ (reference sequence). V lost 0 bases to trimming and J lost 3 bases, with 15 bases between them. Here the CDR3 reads CASSLARQVLDKNIQYF. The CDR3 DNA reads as TGTGCCAGCAGCTTAGCTCGACAGGTTTTAGACAAAAACATTCAGTACTTC.

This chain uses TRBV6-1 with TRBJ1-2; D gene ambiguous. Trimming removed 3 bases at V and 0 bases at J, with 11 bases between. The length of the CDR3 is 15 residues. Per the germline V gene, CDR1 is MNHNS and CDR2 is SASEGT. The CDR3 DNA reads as TGTGCCAGCAGTGAGACCCCCGGGACTAACTATGGCTACACCTTC. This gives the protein CASSETPGTNYGYTF.

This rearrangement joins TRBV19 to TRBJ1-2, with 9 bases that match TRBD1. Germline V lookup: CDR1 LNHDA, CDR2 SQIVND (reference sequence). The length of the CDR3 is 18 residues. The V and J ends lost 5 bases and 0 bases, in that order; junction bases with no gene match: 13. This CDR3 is CASSLAAVTGGANYGYTF. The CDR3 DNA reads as TGTGCCAGTAGTCTGGCGGCGGTAACAGGGGGCGCTAACTATGGCTACACCTTC.